Here is one T cell receptor (beta chain) with its context. The target antigen is unknown. This record belongs to a study of graft-versus-host responses after intestinal transplantation. Overall study context: Those transplanted obtained multivisceral, liver-intestinal, or isolated intestinal grafts. Every one of the recipients received anti-thymocyte globulin induction and afterwards took tacrolimus and steroids for about 3 years.

Study-level findings and limits: Within allografts, high graft-versus-host to host-versus-graft clonal ratios were seen among patients with graft-donor T cell macrochimerism.

This table comes from immunoSEQ multiplex PCR, and its TCRdb copy is limited to in-frame clones, with some not included. The sample includes 75,000 to 100,000 clones, about 93% seen only once; the top ten take 16%. CDR3 length: 14 residues. Germline assignment: CDR1 SGHRS and CDR2 YFSETQ. Specimen: PBMCs, collected about 450 days after intestinal transplant. The V and J genes are TRBV5-1 and TRBJ2-5, with TRBD1 as a possible D gene (7 bases). The assigned J gene may be wrong: the sequence end matches TRBJ2-7 better. The TCR sequence derives from a human patient who received an intestinal transplant, so some T cells may come from the graft donor. CDR3 residues: CASSPQGGTYEQYF. CDR3 sequence (DNA): TGCGCCAGCAGCCCTCAGGGGGGTACCTACGAGCAGTACTTC.